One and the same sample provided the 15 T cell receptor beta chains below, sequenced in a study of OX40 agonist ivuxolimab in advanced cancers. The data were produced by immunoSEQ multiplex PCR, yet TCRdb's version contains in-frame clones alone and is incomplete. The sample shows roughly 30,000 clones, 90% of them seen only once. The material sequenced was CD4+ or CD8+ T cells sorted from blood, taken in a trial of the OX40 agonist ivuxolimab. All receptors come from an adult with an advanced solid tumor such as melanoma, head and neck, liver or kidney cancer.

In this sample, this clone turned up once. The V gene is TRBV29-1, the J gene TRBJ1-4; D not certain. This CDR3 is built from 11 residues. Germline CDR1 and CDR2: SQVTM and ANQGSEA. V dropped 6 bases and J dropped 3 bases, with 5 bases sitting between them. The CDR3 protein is CSVWSNEKLFF. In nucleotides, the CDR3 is TGCAGCGTATGGTCTAATGAAAAACTGTTTTTT.

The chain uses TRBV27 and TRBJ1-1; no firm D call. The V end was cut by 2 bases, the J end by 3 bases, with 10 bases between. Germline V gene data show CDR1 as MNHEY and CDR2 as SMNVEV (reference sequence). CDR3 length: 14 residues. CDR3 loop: CASSLNVGYTEAFF. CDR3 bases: TGTGCCAGCAGTTTAAACGTTGGTTACACTGAAGCTTTCTTT.

The CDR3 coding sequence is TGCGCCAGCAGTGTAACAGGGGTCCAAGAGACCCAGTACTTC. Translation: CASSVTGVQETQYF. V and J are TRBV10-2 and TRBJ2-5, with 7 positions matching TRBD1. The CDR3 runs to 14 residues. The ends lost 4 bases at V and 1 base at J; junction bases unmatched: 3. The germline CDR1 and CDR2 sequences are WSHSY and SAAADI.

The DNA for the CDR3 is TGTGCCAGCAGCGGGAGGGGGGTGAGTGAGCAGTTCTTC. This encodes CASSGRGVSEQFF. The V gene is TRBV7-9, the J gene TRBJ2-1; the D gene is possibly TRBD2 (7 bases). CDR3 length equals 13 residues. Germline V gene lookup returns CDR1 SEHNR and CDR2 FQNEAQ (reference sequence). The V and J ends lost 5 bases and 9 bases respectively, with 14 bases between them.

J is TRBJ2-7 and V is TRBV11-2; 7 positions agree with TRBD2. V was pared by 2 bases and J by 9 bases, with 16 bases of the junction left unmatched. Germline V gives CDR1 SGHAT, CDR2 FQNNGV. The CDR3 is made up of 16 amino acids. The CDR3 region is CASSLRLFQREGGQYF. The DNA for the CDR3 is TGTGCCAGCAGCTTACGGTTGTTTCAGAGGGAGGGAGGGCAGTACTTC.

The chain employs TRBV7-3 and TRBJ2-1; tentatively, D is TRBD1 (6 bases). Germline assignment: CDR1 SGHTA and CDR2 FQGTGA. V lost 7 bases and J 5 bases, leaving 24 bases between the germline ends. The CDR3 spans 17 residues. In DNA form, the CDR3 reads TGTGCCAGCACCCCTAGCACAACCACAGGGTCGAACAATGAGCAGTTCTTC. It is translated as CASTPSTTTGSNNEQFF.

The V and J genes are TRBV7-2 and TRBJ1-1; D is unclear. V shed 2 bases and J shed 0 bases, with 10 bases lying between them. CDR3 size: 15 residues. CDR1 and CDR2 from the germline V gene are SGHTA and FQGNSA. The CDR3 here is CASSLIHIMNTEAFF. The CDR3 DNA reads TGTGCCAGCAGCTTAATCCATATTATGAACACTGAAGCTTTCTTT.

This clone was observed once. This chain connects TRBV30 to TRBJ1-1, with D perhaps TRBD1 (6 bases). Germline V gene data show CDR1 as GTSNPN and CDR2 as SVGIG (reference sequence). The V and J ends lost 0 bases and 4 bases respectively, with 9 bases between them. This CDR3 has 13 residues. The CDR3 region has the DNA TGTGCCTGGAGTGTAGGGGGACCCACTGAAGCTTTCTTT. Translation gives CAWSVGGPTEAFF. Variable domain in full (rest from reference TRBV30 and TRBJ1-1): SQTIHQWPATLVQPVGSPLSLECTVEGTSNPNLYWYRQAAGRGLQLLFYSVGIGQISSEVPQNLSASRPQDRQFILSSKKLLLSDSGFYLCAWSVGGPTEAFFGQGTRLTVV.

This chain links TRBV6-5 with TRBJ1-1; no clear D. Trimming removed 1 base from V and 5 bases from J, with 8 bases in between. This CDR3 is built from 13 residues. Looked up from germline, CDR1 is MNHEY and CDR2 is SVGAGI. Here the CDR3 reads CASSYLGFTEAFF. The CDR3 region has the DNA TGTGCCAGCAGTTACTTGGGGTTTACTGAAGCTTTCTTT.

Here the CDR3 reads CASSFPTGQASETQYF. In DNA, the CDR3 is TGTGCCAGCAGTTTCCCTACGGGACAGGCATCGGAGACCCAGTACTTC. The chain has TRBV28 and TRBJ2-5; 8 bases map to TRBD1. V was clipped by 3 bases and J by 5 bases; unmatched bases: 11. Looked up from germline, CDR1 is MDHEN and CDR2 is SYDVKM. CDR3 length: 16 residues. Drawing the rest from reference TRBV28 and TRBJ2-5, the complete variable domain is DVKVTQSSRYLVKRTGEKVFLECVQDMDHENMFWYRQDPGLGLRLIYFSYDVKMKEKGDIPEGYSVSREKKERFSLILESASTNQTSMYLCASSFPTGQASETQYFGPGTRLLVL.

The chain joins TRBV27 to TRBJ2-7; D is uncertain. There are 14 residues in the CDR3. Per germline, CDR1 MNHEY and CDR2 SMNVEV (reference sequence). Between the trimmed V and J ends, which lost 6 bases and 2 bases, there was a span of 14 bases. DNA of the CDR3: TGTGCCAGCAGCCCCGCAGGCACAACCTACGAGCAGTACTTC. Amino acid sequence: CASSPAGTTYEQYF.

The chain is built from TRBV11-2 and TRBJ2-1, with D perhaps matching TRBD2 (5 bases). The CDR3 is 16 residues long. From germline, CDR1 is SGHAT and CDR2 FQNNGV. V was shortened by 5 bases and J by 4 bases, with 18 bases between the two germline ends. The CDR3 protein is CASSQAGRELYNEQFF. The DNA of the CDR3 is TGTGCCAGCAGCCAGGCAGGACGGGAACTATACAATGAGCAGTTCTTC.

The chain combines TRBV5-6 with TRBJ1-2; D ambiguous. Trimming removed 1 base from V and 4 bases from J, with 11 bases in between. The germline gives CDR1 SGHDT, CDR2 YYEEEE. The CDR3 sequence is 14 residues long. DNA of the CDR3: TGTGCCAGCAGCTTGAACGGCCCCCGCTATGGCTACACCTTC. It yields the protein CASSLNGPRYGYTF.

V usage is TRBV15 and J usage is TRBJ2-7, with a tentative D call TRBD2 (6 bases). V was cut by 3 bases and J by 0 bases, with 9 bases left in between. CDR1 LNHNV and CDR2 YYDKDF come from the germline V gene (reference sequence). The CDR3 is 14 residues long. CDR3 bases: TGTGCCACCAGCAGTGGAGGGATCTCCTACGAGCAGTACTTC. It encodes CATSSGGISYEQYF.

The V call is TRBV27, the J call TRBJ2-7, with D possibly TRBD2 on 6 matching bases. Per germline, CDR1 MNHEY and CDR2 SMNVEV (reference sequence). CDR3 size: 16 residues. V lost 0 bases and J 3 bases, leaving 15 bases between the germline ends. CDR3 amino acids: CASSLSAGAGGYEQYF. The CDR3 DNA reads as TGTGCCAGCAGTTTATCGGCTGGGGCCGGGGGCTACGAGCAGTACTTC.